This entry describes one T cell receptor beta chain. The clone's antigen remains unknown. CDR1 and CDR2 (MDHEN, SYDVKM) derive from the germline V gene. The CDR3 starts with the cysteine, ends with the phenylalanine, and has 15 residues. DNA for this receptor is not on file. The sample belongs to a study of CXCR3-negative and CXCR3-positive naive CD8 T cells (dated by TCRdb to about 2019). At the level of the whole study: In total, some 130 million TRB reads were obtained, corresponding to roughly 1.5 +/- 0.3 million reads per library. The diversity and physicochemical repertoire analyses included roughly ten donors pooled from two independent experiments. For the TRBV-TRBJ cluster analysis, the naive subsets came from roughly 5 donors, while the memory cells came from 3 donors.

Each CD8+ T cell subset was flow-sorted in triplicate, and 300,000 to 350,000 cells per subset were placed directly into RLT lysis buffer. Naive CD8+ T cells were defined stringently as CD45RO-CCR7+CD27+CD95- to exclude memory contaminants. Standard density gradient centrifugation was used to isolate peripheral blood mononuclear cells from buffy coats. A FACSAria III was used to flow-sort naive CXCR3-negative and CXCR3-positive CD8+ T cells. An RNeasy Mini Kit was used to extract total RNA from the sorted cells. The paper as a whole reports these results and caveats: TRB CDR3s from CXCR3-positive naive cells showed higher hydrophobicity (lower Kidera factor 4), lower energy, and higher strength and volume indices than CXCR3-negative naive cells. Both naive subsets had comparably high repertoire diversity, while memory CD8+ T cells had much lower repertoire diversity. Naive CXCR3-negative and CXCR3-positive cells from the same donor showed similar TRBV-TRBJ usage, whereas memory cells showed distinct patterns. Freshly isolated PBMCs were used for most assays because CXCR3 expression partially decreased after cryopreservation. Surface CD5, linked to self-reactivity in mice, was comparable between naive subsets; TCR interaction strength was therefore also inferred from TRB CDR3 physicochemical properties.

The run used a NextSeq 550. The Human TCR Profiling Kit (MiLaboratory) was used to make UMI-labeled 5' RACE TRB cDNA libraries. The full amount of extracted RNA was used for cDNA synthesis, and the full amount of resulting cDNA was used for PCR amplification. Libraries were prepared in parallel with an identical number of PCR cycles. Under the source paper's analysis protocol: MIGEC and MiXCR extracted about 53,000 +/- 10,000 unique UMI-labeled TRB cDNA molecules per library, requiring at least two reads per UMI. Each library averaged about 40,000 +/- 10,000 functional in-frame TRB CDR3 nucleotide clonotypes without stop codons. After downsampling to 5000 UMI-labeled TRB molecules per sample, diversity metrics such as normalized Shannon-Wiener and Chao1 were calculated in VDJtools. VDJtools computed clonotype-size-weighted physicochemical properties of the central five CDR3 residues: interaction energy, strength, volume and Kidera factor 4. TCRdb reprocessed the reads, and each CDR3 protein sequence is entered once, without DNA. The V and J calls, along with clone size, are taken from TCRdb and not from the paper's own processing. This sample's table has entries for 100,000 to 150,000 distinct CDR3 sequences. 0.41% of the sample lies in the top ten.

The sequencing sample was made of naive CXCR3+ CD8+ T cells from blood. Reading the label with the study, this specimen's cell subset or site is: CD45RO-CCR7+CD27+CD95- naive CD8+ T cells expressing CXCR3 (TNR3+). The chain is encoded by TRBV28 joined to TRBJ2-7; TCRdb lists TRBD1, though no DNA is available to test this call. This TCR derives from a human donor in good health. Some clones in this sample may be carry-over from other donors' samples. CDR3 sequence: CASSFPQGGSYEQYF.